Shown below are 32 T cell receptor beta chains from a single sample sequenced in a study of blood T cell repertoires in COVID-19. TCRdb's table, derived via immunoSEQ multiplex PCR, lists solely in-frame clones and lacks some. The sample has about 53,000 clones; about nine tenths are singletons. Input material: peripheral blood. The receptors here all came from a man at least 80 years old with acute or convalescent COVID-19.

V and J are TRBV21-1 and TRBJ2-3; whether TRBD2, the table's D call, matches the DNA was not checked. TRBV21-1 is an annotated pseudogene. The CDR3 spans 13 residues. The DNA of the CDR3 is TGTGCCAGCAGCAAGGTAGTATCAGATACGCAGTATTTT. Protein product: CASSKVVSDTQYF.

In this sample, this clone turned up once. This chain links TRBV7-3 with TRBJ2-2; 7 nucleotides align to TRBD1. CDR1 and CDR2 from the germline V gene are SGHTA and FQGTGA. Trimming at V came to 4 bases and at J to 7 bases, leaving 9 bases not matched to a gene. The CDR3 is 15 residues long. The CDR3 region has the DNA TGTGCCAGCAGCTCGGAAACTACAGGGGACGGGGAGCTGTTTTTT. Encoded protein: CASSSETTGDGELFF.

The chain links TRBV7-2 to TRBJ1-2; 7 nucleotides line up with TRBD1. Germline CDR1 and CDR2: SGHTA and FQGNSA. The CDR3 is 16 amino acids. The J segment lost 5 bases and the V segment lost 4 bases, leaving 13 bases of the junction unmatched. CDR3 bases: TGTGCCAGCAGCTCCCAAGGCCAGGGACAGCCATATGGCTACACCTTC. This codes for CASSSQGQGQPYGYTF. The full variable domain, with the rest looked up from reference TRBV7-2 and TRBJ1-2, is GAGVSQSPSNKVTEKGKDVELRCDPISGHTALYWYRQSLGQGLEFLIYFQGNSAPDKSGLPSDRFSAERTGGSVSTLTIQRTQQEDSAVYLCASSSQGQGQPYGYTFGSGTRLTVV.

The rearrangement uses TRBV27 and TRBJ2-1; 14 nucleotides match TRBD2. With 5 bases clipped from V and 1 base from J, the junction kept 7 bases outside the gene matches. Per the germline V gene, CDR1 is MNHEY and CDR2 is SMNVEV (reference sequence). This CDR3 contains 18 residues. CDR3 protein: CASSLRLAGGPSYNEQFF. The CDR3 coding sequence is TGTGCCAGCAGTCTAAGACTAGCGGGGGGGCCTTCCTACAATGAGCAGTTCTTC.

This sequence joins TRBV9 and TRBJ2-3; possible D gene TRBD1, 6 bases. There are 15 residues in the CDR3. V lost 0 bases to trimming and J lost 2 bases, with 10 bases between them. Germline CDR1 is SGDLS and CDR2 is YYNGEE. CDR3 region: CASSVEQGSTDTQYF. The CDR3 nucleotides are TGTGCCAGCAGCGTAGAACAGGGTTCCACAGATACGCAGTATTTT.

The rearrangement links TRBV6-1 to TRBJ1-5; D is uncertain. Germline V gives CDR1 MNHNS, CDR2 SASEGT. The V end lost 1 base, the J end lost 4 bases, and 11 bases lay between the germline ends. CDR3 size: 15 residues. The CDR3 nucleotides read TGTGCCAGCAGTGAAGACTTGGGAGCGAATCAGCCCCAGCATTTT. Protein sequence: CASSEDLGANQPQHF.

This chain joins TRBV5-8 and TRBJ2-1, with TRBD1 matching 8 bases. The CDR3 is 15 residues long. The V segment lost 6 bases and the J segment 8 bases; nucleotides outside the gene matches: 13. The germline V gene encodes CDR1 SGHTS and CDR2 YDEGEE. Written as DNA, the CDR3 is TGTGCCAGCACCACTATAAATACAGGGGGAGATGAGCAGTTCTTC. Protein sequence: CASTTINTGGDEQFF.

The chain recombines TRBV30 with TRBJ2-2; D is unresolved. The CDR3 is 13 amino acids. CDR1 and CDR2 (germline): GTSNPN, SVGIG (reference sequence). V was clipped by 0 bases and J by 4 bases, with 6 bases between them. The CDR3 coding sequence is TGTGCCTGGAGTGTATACAGCACCGGGGAGCTGTTTTTT. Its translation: CAWSVYSTGELFF.

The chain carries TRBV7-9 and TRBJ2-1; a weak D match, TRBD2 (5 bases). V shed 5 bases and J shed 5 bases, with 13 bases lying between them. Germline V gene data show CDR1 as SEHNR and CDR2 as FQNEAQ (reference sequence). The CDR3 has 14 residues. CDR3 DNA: TGTGCCAGCAGCCGACTAACGAATGACAATGAGCAGTTCTTC. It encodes CASSRLTNDNEQFF.

CDR3 sequence reads: CASSLWPGEKLFF. DNA of the CDR3: TGTGCCAGCAGCCTATGGCCGGGTGAAAAACTGTTTTTT. The chain has TRBV12-3 or TRBV12-4 and TRBJ1-4, with D unclear. Trimming cost V 6 bases and J 7 bases, with 12 bases left between them. CDR3 size: 13 residues.

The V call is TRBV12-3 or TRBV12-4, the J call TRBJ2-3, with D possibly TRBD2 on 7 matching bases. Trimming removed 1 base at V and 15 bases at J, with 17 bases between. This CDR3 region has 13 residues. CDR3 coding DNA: TGTGCCAGCAGTTTAGAGGTTCTGTGGGGGGGCTATTTT. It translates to CASSLEVLWGGYF.

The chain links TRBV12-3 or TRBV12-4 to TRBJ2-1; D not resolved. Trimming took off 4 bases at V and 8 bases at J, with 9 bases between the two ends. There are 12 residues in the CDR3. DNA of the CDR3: TGTGCCAGCAGTTGGAAGCGTTATGAGCAGTTCTTC. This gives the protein CASSWKRYEQFF.

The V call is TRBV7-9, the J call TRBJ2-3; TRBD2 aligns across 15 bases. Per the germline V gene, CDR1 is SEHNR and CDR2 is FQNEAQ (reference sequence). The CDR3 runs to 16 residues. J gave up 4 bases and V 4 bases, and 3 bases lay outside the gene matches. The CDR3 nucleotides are TGTGCCAGCAGCTCGGGACTAGCGGGGGGCCCAGATACGCAGTATTTT. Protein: CASSSGLAGGPDTQYF.

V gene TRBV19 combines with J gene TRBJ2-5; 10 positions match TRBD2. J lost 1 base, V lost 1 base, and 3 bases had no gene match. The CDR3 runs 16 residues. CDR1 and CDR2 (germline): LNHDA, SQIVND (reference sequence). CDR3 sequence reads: CASSIAVAGGQETQYF. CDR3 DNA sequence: TGTGCCAGTAGTATAGCGGTAGCGGGGGGCCAAGAGACCCAGTACTTC.

The CDR3 spells CASSRRGTTDTQYF. The CDR3 region has the DNA TGTGCCAGCAGCCGCAGGGGAACCACAGATACGCAGTATTTT. The V gene is TRBV7-3, the J gene TRBJ2-3, with D possibly matching TRBD1 (6 bases). This CDR3 is built from 14 residues. The V and J ends lost 5 bases and 2 bases respectively, with 11 bases between them. Germline-derived CDR1 and CDR2 are SGHTA and FQGTGA.

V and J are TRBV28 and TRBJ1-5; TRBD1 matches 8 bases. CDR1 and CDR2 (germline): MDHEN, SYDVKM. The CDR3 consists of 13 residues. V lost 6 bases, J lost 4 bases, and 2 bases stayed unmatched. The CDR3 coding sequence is TGTGCCAGCAGACAGGGGGGTAATCAGCCCCAGCATTTT. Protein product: CASRQGGNQPQHF.

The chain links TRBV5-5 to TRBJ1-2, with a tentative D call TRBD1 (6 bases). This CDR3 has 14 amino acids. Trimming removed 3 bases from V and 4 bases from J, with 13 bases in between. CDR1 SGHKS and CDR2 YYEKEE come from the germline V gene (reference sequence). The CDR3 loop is CASSWDIRSYGYTF. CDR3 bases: TGTGCCAGCAGCTGGGACATCAGGAGCTATGGCTACACCTTC.

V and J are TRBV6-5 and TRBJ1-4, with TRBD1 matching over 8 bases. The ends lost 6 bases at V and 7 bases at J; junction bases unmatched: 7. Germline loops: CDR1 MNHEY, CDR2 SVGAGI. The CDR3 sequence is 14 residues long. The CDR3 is CASSEGRGLEKLFF. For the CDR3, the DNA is TGTGCCAGCAGCGAGGGCAGGGGGCTTGAAAAACTGTTTTTT.

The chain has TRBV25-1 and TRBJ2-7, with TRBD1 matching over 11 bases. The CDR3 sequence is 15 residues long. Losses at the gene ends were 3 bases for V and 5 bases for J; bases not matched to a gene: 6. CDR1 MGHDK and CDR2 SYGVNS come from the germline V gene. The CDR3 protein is CASSEAGTGGDEQYF. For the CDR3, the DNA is TGTGCCAGCAGTGAGGCCGGGACAGGGGGGGACGAGCAGTACTTC.

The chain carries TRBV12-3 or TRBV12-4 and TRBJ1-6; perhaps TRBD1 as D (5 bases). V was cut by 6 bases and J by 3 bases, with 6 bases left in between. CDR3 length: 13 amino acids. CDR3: CASSRVYNSPLHF. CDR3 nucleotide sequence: TGTGCCAGCAGCAGGGTCTATAATTCACCCCTCCACTTT.

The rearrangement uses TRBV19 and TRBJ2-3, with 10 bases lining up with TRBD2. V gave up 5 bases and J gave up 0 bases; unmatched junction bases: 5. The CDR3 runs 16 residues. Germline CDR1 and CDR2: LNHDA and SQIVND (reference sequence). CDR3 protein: CASSPTSGLSTDTQYF. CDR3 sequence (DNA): TGTGCCAGTAGTCCGACTAGCGGGTTAAGCACAGATACGCAGTATTTT.

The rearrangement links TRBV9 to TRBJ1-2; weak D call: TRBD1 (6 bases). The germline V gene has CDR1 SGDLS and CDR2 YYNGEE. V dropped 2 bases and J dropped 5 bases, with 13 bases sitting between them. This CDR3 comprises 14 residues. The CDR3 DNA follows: TGTGCCAGCAGCGTGAATGGACAGTTATATGGCTACACCTTC. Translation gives CASSVNGQLYGYTF.

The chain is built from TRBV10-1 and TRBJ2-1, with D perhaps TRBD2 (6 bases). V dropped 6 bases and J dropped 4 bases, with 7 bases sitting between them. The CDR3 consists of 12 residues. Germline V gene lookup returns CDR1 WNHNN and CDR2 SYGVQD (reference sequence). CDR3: CASSGLYNEQFF. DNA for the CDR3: TGCGCCAGCAGCGGACTATACAATGAGCAGTTCTTC.

The CDR3: CAISESTGSGVSPLHF. In nucleotides, the CDR3 is TGTGCCATCAGTGAGTCAACGGGATCTGGAGTTTCACCCCTCCACTTT. The V gene is TRBV10-3, the J gene TRBJ1-6; unclear D gene. From germline, CDR1 is ENHRY and CDR2 SYGVKD. Trimming took off 0 bases at V and 9 bases at J, with 15 bases between the two ends. This CDR3 has 16 residues.

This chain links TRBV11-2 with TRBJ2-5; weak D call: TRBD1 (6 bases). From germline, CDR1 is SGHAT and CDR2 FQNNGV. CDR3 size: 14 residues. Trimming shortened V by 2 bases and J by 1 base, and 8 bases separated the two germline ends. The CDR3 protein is CASSLRQAQETQYF. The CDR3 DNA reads TGTGCCAGCAGCTTAAGACAGGCCCAAGAGACCCAGTACTTC.

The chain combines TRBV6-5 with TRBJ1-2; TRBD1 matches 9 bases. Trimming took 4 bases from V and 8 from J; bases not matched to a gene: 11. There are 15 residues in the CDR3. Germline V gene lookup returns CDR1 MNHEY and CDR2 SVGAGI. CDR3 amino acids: CASSLGTGRVWGYTF. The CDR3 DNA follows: TGTGCCAGCAGTTTAGGGACAGGGAGGGTTTGGGGCTACACCTTC.

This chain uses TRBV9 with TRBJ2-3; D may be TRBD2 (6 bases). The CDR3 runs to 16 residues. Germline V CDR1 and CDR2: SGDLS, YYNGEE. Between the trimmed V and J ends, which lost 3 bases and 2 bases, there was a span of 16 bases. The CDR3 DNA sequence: TGTGCCAGCAGCGCGGGACCGGGACTTTCCACAGATACGCAGTATTTT. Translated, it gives CASSAGPGLSTDTQYF.

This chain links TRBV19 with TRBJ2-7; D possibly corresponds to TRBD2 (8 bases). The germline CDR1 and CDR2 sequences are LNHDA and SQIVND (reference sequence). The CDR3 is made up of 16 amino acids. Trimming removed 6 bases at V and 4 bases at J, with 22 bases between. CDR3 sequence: CASRQTGGTAIYEQYF. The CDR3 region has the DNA TGTGCCAGTAGACAGACGGGGGGGACAGCTATTTACGAGCAGTACTTC. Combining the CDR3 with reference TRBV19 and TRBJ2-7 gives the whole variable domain DGGITQSPKYLFRKEGQNVTLSCEQNLNHDAMYWYRQDPGQGLRLIYYSQIVNDFQKGDIAEGYSVSREKKESFPLTVTSAQKNPTAFYLCASRQTGGTAIYEQYFGPGTRLTVT.

CDR3: CASSLPSGTDTQYF. In DNA, the CDR3 is TGCGCCAGCTCCCTGCCTAGCGGCACAGATACGCAGTATTTT. The chain combines TRBV5-1 with TRBJ2-3; D might be TRBD2 (6 bases). V was clipped by 7 bases and J by 1 base, with 13 bases between them. There are 14 residues in the CDR3. Germline V gene sequence: CDR1 SGHRS, CDR2 YFSETQ.

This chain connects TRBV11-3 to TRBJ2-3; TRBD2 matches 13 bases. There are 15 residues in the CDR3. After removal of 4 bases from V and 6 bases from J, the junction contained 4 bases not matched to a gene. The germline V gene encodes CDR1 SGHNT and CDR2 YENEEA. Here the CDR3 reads CASSSSGLAGDTQYF. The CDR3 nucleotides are TGTGCCAGCAGCTCCTCGGGACTAGCGGGGGATACGCAGTATTTT.

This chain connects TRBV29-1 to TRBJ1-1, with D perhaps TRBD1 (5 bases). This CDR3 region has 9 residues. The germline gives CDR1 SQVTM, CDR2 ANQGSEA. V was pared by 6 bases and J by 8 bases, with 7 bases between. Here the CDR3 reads CSVDIEAFF. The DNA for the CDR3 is TGCAGCGTGGACATCGAAGCTTTCTTT.

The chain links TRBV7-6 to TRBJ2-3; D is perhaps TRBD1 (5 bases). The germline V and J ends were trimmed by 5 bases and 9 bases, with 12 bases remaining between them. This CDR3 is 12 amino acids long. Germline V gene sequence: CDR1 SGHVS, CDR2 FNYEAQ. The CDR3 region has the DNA TGTGCCAGCAGCAGTCAGGGTGGCACGCAGTATTTT. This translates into CASSSQGGTQYF.